This TCR beta chain appears in the sequencing data of a study of radiation and T cells in renal cell carcinoma. Described time point: blood 4 weeks post-SBRT, at nephrectomy. Noted treatment: 15 Gy SBRT to primary tumor, nephrectomy 4 weeks later. Sequencing used immunoSEQ multiplex PCR; TCRdb keeps in-frame clones, though not all of them. This sample has around 180,000 clones, with about nine tenths found just once. The germline V gene has CDR1 LNHDA and CDR2 SQIVND (reference sequence). This CDR3 comprises 14 residues. With 3 bases clipped from V and 4 bases from J, the junction kept 2 bases outside the gene matches.

Sequenced material: blood, taken from a patient whose treatment included radiotherapy and nephrectomy. The chain combines TRBV19 with TRBJ2-2; 7 nucleotides line up with TRBD2. The TCR sequence derives from a woman between 50 and 59 years old with renal cell carcinoma. CDR3 residues: CASSIQRGTGELFF. In nucleotides, the CDR3 is TGTGCCAGTAGTATTCAGCGGGGCACCGGGGAGCTGTTTTTT.